Below are 14 T cell receptor beta chains sequenced from a single sample in a study of blood T cell repertoires in COVID-19. Generated by immunoSEQ multiplex PCR, the TCRdb table keeps only in-frame clones and is missing some. Among 380,000 or so clones, more than 70% were seen once, and the ten largest hold roughly 1.2%. Sequences were obtained from peripheral blood. The origin of the receptors is a man in his forties with acute or convalescent COVID-19.

The chain links TRBV4-1 to TRBJ2-5; 7 nucleotides match TRBD2. Unmatched junction bases numbered 8, after V lost 3 bases and J lost 1 base. Looked up from germline, CDR1 is MGHRA and CDR2 is YSYEKL. The CDR3 length is 16 residues. The chain's CDR3 is CASSQGWGGSQETQYF. For the CDR3, the DNA is TGCGCCAGCAGCCAGGGCTGGGGGGGGAGCCAAGAGACCCAGTACTTC.

The chain combines TRBV6-5 with TRBJ2-7; 15 bases agree with TRBD2. The CDR3 has 14 residues. The V and J ends lost 4 bases and 8 bases, in that order; junction bases with no gene match: 3. The germline V gene has CDR1 MNHEY and CDR2 SVGAGI. The CDR3 region is CASSLGTSGRKQYF. The CDR3 DNA sequence: TGTGCCAGCAGTTTGGGGACTAGCGGGAGGAAGCAGTACTTC.

This chain links TRBV27 with TRBJ2-1; TRBD2 aligns across 9 bases. Per the germline V gene, CDR1 is MNHEY and CDR2 is SMNVEV (reference sequence). CDR3 size: 16 residues. V shed 5 bases and J 2 bases; nucleotides not matched to a gene: 7. In DNA, the CDR3 is TGTGCCAGCAGTCCCGGACTAGCGCTTACCTACAATGAGCAGTTCTTC. As protein: CASSPGLALTYNEQFF.

The V call is TRBV23-1, the J call TRBJ2-4; D is perhaps TRBD2 (5 bases). TRBV23-1 is reported as an ORF; its role is uncertain. This CDR3 spans 11 amino acids. V lost 5 bases, J lost 15 bases, and 14 bases lay in between. CDR3 DNA sequence: TGCGCCAGCAGTAGTGGAGGCGAAGGGTACTTC. It codes for CASSSGGEGYF.

This chain connects TRBV27 to TRBJ1-4; 9 bases are shared with TRBD1. The CDR3 is made up of 16 amino acids. V lost 5 bases to trimming and J lost 7 bases; unmatched junction nucleotides: 11. CDR1 is MNHEY and CDR2 is SMNVEV in the germline V gene (reference sequence). The CDR3: CASSPGTGSLGEKLFF. The CDR3 DNA reads TGTGCCAGCAGTCCGGGGACAGGGAGTTTGGGTGAAAAACTGTTTTTT.

This chain joins TRBV19 and TRBJ2-4; D might be TRBD1 (5 bases). This CDR3 spans 15 amino acids. V dropped 7 bases and J dropped 2 bases, with 15 bases sitting between them. CDR1 is LNHDA and CDR2 is SQIVND in the germline V gene (reference sequence). CDR3 protein: CASTDRQTPKNIQYF. The CDR3 DNA reads as TGTGCCAGTACCGACCGACAGACCCCCAAAAACATTCAGTACTTC.

This chain uses TRBV6-5 with TRBJ1-4; D uncertain. The CDR3 is 14 residues long. Germline values: CDR1 MNHEY, CDR2 SVGAGI. Trimming removed 2 bases at V and 2 bases at J, with 6 bases between. CDR3 sequence: CASSYRVTNEKLFF. The CDR3 region has the DNA TGTGCCAGCAGTTACCGGGTGACTAATGAAAAACTGTTTTTT.

The gene calls are TRBV5-6 and TRBJ1-5, with D possibly TRBD1 on 5 matching bases. Looked up from germline, CDR1 is SGHDT and CDR2 is YYEEEE. The germline V and J ends were trimmed by 4 bases and 7 bases, with 15 bases remaining between them. This CDR3 has 14 residues. CDR3 protein: CASSPWGAGQPQHF. The CDR3 bases are TGTGCCAGCAGCCCCTGGGGCGCAGGACAGCCCCAGCATTTT.

J is TRBJ1-2 and V is TRBV4-3; tentative D call: TRBD1 (6 bases). This CDR3 is built from 15 residues. Trimming left V 2 bases short and J 2 bases short, with 12 bases between. Germline assignment: CDR1 LGHNA and CDR2 YSLEER. The CDR3 region is CASSQSLQGNYGYTF. The CDR3 DNA follows: TGCGCCAGCAGCCAATCGCTACAGGGCAACTATGGCTACACCTTC.

The V and J genes are TRBV3-1 (or the pseudogene TRBV3-2) and TRBJ1-5; no reliable D call. V was shortened by 0 bases and J by 4 bases, with 7 bases between the two germline ends. Looked up from germline, CDR1 is LGHDT and CDR2 is YNNKEL (reference sequence). The CDR3 spans 14 residues. This CDR3 is CASSQDPLNQPQHF. The DNA for the CDR3 is TGTGCCAGCAGCCAAGACCCCTTGAATCAGCCCCAGCATTTT.

V and J are TRBV4-3 and TRBJ2-7, with D tentatively TRBD2 (5 bases). From germline, CDR1 is LGHNA and CDR2 YSLEER. Trimming took off 4 bases at V and 0 bases at J, with 10 bases between the two ends. This CDR3 spans 14 amino acids. The CDR3 sequence: CASSPGRGSYEQYF. CDR3 bases: TGCGCCAGCAGCCCGGGCCGGGGCTCCTACGAGCAGTACTTC.

J is TRBJ2-7 and V is TRBV27; a possible D gene is TRBD1 (6 bases). The CDR3 spans 13 residues. Trimming removed 4 bases at V and 7 bases at J, with 14 bases between. The germline V gene encodes CDR1 MNHEY and CDR2 SMNVEV (reference sequence). Here the CDR3 DNA reads TGTGCCAGCAGTTGGGGCAGGGGAGCAGAGCAGTACTTC. Translating gives CASSWGRGAEQYF.

The chain combines TRBV7-3 with TRBJ2-2; a weak D match, TRBD2 (5 bases). The CDR3 sequence is 18 residues long. CDR1 SGHTA and CDR2 FQGTGA come from the germline V gene. The V end lost 2 bases, the J end lost 3 bases, and 19 bases lay between the germline ends. The CDR3 region is CASSLSSTSLGDTGELFF. The DNA of the CDR3 is TGTGCCAGCAGCTTATCGTCCACTAGTTTGGGAGACACCGGGGAGCTGTTTTTT.

This chain links TRBV6-2 or TRBV6-3 with TRBJ1-5; D is unclear. CDR3 length: 12 amino acids. Trimming removed 6 bases at V and 7 bases at J, with 10 bases between. The germline V gene has CDR1 MNHEY and CDR2 SVGEGT. CDR3 loop: CASSTAGQPQHF. The CDR3 DNA follows: TGTGCCAGCAGCACGGCGGGGCAGCCCCAGCATTTT.